These 7 T cell receptor beta chains share one sample of origin, sequenced in a study of T cell responses to AZD1222 COVID-19 vaccine (dated by TCRdb to the early 2020s). In the paper's terms, the time point label means: baseline before first vaccination. Library preparation was by the immunoSEQ multiplex PCR assay. Imported from immuneACCESS, the table was reduced by TCRdb to in-frame sequences with V and J called. These copies leave out some clones; in studies compared against another copy, an unresolved V gene accounts for under half, and the cause of the remainder is not known. Here the sample has 200,000 or so clones; approximately 91% occur a single time. The ten most abundant clones make up 0.95% to 1% of the sample. The source material was peripheral blood, sampled on day 0 of AZD1222 vaccination. These TCRs come from an adult in good health.

This clone has a handful of counts. The CDR3 sequence: CASSLALAGSSVEQYF. The CDR3 DNA reads TGTGCCAGCAGCTTAGCGCTAGCGGGGTCTTCTGTCGAGCAGTACTTC. The chain recombines TRBV7-9 with TRBJ2-7, with 9 bases lining up with TRBD2. J was trimmed by 6 bases and V by 0 bases; bases with no gene match: 9. The CDR3 is 16 residues long. Germline values: CDR1 SEHNR, CDR2 FQNEAQ (reference sequence). The full variable domain, with the rest looked up from reference TRBV7-9 and TRBJ2-7, is DTGVSQNPRHKITKRGQNVTFRCDPISEHNRLYWYRQTLGQGPEFLTYFQNEAQLEKSRLLSDRFSAERPKGSFSTLEIQRTEQGDSAMYLCASSLALAGSSVEQYFGPGTRLTVT.

V and J are TRBV19 and TRBJ1-5; possible D gene TRBD1, 6 bases. Germline V gene sequence: CDR1 LNHDA, CDR2 SQIVND (reference sequence). The CDR3 totals 13 residues. Trimming pared 6 bases from V and 4 bases from J, leaving 10 bases between. CDR3 residues: CASRGGWNQPQHF. In DNA form, the CDR3 reads TGTGCCAGTAGAGGGGGGTGGAATCAGCCCCAGCATTTT.

The V call is TRBV29-1, the J call TRBJ1-4, with a possible D match to TRBD1 (5 bases). Per the germline V gene, CDR1 is SQVTM and CDR2 is ANQGSEA. V was shortened by 0 bases and J by 7 bases, with 12 bases between the two germline ends. There are 14 residues in the CDR3. The CDR3 loop reads CSVEDVGAGEKLFF. CDR3 bases: TGCAGCGTTGAAGATGTAGGGGCTGGTGAAAAACTGTTTTTT.

The count of this clone is one. As DNA, the CDR3 is TGTGCCAGCAGACGGACGGCAAACACTGAAGCTTTCTTT. It translates to CASRRTANTEAFF. V gene TRBV6-5 combines with J gene TRBJ1-1; no clear D gene. V shed 6 bases and J shed 2 bases, with 10 bases lying between them. Per the germline V gene, CDR1 is MNHEY and CDR2 is SVGAGI. The length of the CDR3 is 13 residues.

This chain joins TRBV11-3 and TRBJ2-5, with 12 bases lining up with TRBD1. J gave up 1 base and V 5 bases, and 5 bases lay outside the gene matches. The germline V gene encodes CDR1 SGHNT and CDR2 YENEEA. This CDR3 spans 16 amino acids. The CDR3 nucleotides are TGTGCCAGCAGCCCGGGACAGGGGGCGCCCCAAGAGACCCAGTACTTC. Translating gives CASSPGQGAPQETQYF.

V usage is TRBV3-1 (or the pseudogene TRBV3-2) and J usage is TRBJ1-5; D remains unclear. V was pared by 2 bases and J by 1 base, with 12 bases between. Germline loops: CDR1 LGHDT, CDR2 YNNKEL (reference sequence). This CDR3 is built from 16 residues. This chain's CDR3 is CASSQWSSGSNQPQHF. CDR3 nucleotides: TGTGCCAGCAGCCAATGGAGCTCGGGGAGCAATCAGCCCCAGCATTTT.

This clone was observed a handful of times. This chain joins TRBV13 and TRBJ1-4, with a tentative D call TRBD1 (6 bases). The germline gives CDR1 PRHDT, CDR2 FYEKMQ (reference sequence). This CDR3 has 17 amino acids. V was cut by 0 bases and J by 0 bases, with 11 bases left in between. The DNA for the CDR3 is TGTGCCAGCAGCTTAGGGGGACATCGGGCAACTAATGAAAAACTGTTTTTT. Protein sequence: CASSLGGHRATNEKLFF.